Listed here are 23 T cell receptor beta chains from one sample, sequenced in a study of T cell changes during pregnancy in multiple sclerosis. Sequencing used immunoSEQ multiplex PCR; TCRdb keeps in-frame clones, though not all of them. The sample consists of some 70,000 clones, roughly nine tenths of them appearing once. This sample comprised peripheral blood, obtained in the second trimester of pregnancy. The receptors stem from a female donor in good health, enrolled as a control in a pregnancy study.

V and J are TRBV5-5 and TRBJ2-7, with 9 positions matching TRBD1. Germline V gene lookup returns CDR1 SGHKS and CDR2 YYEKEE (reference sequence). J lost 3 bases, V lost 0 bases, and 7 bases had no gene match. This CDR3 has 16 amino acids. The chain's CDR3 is CASSLEEMDRGYEQYF. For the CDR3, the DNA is TGTGCCAGCAGCTTGGAGGAGATGGACAGGGGCTACGAGCAGTACTTC.

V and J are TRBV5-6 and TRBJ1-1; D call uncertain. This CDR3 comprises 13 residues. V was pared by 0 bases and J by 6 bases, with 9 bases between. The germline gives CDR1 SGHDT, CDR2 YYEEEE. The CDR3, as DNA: TGTGCCAGCAGCTTGGGAGTACAGTCTGAAGCTTTCTTT. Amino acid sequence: CASSLGVQSEAFF.

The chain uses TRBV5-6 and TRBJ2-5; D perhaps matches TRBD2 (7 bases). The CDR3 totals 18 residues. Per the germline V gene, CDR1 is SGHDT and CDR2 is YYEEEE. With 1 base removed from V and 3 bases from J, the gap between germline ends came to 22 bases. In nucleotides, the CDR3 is TGTGCCAGCAGCTTGCTTGGGGGCCGCGGGGGCGCCGAAGAGACCCAGTACTTC. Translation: CASSLLGGRGGAEETQYF. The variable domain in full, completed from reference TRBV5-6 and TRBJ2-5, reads DAGVTQSPTHLIKTRGQQVTLRCSPKSGHDTVSWYQQALGQGPQFIFQYYEEEERQRGNFPDRFSGHQFPNYSSELNVNALLLGDSALYLCASSLLGGRGGAEETQYFGPGTRLLVL.

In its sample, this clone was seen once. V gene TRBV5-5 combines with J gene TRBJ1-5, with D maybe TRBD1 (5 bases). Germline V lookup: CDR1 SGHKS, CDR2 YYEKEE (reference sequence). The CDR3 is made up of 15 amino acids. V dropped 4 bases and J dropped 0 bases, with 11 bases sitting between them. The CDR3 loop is CASSTTTDSNQPQHF. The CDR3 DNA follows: TGTGCCAGCAGCACGACGACAGATAGCAATCAGCCCCAGCATTTT.

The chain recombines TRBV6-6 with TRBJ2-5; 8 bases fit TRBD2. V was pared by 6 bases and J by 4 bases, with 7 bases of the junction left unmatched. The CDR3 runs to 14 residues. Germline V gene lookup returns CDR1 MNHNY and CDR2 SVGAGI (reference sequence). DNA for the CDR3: TGTGCCAGCAGGGCGGGGGGCCGCCTAGAGACCCAGTACTTC. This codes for CASRAGGRLETQYF.

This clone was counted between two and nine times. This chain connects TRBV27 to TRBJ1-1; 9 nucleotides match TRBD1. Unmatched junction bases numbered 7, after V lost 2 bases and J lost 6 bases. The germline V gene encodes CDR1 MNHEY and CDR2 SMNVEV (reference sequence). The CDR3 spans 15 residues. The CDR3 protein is CASSLTGQGTSEAFF. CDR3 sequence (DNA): TGTGCCAGCAGTTTAACGGGACAGGGAACGTCTGAAGCTTTCTTT.

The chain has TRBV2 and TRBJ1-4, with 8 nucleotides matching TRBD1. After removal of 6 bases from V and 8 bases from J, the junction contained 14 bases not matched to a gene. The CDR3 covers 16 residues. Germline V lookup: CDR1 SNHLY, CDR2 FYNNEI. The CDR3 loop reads CASSGTGFNEDEKLFF. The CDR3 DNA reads TGTGCCAGCAGCGGGACAGGTTTCAATGAGGACGAAAAACTGTTTTTT.

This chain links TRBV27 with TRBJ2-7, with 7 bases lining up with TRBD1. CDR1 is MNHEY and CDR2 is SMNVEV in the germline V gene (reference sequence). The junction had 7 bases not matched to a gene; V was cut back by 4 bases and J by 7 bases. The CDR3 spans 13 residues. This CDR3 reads CASSWASGQEQYF. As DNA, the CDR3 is TGTGCCAGCAGTTGGGCATCGGGACAGGAGCAGTACTTC.

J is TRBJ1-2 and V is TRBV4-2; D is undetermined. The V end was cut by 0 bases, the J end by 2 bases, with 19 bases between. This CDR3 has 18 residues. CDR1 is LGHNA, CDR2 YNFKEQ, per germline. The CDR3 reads CASSQDLIRRLENYGYTF. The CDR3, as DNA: TGTGCCAGCAGCCAAGATCTCATCCGACGGCTAGAAAACTATGGCTACACCTTC.

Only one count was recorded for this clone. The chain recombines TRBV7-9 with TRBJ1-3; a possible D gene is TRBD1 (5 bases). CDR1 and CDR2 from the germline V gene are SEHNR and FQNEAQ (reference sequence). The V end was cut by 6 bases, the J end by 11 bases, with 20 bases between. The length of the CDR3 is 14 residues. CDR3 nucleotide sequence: TGTGCCAGCAGTTCTGAGGGACTGACCTCTGCCATATATTTT. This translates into CASSSEGLTSAIYF.

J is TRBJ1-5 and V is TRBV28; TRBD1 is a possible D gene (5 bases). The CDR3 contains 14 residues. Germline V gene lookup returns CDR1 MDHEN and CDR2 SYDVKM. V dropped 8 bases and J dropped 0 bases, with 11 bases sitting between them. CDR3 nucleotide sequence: TGTGCCAGCCGCGGGGCAAATAGCAATCAGCCCCAGCATTTT. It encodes CASRGANSNQPQHF.

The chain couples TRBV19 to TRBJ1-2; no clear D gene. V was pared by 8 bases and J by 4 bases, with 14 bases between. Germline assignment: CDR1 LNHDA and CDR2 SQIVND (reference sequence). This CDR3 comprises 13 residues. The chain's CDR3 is CASLAPSGYGYTF. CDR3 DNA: TGTGCCAGTCTAGCCCCGTCAGGCTATGGCTACACCTTC. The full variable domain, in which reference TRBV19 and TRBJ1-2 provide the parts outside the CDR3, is DGGITQSPKYLFRKEGQNVTLSCEQNLNHDAMYWYRQDPGQGLRLIYYSQIVNDFQKGDIAEGYSVSREKKESFPLTVTSAQKNPTAFYLCASLAPSGYGYTFGSGTRLTVV.

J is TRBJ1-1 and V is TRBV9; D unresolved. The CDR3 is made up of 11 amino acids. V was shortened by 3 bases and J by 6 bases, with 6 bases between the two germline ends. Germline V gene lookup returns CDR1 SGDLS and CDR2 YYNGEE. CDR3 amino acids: CASSAGSEAFF. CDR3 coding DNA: TGTGCCAGCAGCGCGGGTTCTGAAGCTTTCTTT. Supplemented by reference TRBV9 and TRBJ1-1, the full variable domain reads DSGVTQTPKHLITATGQRVTLRCSPRSGDLSVYWYQQSLDQGLQFLIQYYNGEERAKGNILERFSAQQFPDLHSELNLSSLELGDSALYFCASSAGSEAFFGQGTRLTVV.

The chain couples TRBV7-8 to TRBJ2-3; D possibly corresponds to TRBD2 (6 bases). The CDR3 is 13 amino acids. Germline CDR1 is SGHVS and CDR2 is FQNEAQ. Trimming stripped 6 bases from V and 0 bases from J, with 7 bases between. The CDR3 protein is CASRGTSTDTQYF. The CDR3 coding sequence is TGTGCCAGCAGGGGGACTAGCACAGATACGCAGTATTTT.

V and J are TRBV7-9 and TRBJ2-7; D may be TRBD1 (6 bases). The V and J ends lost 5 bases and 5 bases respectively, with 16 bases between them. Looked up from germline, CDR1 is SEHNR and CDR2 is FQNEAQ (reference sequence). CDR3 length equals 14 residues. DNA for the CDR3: TGTGCCAGCAGCCAAAGCGCCACAGGGAACGAGCAGTACTTC. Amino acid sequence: CASSQSATGNEQYF.

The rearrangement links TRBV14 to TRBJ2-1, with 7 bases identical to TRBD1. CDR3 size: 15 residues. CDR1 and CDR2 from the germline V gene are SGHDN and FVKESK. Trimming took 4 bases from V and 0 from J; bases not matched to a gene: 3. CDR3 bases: TGTGCCAGCAGCCTGGACAGGAGCTCCTACAATGAGCAGTTCTTC. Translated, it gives CASSLDRSSYNEQFF.

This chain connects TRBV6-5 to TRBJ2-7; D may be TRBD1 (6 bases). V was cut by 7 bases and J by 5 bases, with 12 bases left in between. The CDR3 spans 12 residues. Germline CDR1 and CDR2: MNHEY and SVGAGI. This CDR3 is CASTNRANEQYF. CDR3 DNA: TGTGCCAGCACTAACAGGGCCAACGAGCAGTACTTC.

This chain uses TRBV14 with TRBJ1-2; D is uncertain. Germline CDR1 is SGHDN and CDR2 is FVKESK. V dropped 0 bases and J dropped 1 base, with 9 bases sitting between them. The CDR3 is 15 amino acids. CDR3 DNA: TGTGCCAGCAGCCAAGACAGGCTGCTTAACTATGGCTACACCTTC. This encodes CASSQDRLLNYGYTF.

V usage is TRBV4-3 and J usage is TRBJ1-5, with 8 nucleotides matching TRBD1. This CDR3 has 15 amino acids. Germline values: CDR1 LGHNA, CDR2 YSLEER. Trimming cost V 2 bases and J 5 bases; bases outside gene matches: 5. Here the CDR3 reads CASSQLTGGDQPQHF. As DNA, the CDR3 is TGCGCCAGCAGCCAACTTACAGGGGGAGATCAGCCCCAGCATTTT.

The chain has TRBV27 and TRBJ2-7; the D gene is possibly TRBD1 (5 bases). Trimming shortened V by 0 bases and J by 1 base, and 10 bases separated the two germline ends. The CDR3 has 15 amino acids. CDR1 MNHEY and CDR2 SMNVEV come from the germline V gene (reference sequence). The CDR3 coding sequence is TGTGCCAGCAGTTTATCGAAGACAGCTTCCTACGAGCAGTACTTC. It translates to CASSLSKTASYEQYF.

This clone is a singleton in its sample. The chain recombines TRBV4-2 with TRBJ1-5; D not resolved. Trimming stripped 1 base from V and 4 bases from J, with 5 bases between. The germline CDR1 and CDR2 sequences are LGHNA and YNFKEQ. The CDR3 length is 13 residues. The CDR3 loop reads CASSQALNQPQHF. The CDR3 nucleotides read TGTGCCAGCAGCCAAGCTCTAAATCAGCCCCAGCATTTT.

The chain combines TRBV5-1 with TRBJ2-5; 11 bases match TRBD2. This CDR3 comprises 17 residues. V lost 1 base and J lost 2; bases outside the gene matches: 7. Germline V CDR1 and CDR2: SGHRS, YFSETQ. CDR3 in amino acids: CASSLSTSGGGQETQYF. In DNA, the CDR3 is TGCGCCAGCAGCTTGTCCACTAGCGGGGGAGGACAAGAGACCCAGTACTTC.

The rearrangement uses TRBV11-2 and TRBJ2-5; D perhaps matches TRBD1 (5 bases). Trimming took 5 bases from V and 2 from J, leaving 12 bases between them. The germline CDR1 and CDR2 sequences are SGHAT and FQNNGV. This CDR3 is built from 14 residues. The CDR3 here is CASSPLQGQETQYF. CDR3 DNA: TGTGCCAGCAGCCCCCTCCAGGGTCAAGAGACCCAGTACTTC.